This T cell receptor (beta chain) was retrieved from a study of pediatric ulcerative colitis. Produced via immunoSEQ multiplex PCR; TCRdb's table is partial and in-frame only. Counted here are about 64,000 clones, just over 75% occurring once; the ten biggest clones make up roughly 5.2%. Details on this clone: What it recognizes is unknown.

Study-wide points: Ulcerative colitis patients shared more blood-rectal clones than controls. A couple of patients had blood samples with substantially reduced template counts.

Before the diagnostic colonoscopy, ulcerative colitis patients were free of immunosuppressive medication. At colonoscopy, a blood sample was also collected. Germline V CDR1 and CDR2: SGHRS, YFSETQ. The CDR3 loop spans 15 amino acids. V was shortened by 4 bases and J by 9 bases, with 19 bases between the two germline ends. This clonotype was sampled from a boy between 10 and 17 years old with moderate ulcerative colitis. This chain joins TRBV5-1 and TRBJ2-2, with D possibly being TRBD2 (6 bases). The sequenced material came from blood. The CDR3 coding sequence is TGCGCCAGCAGCCGCGGGACGTCGGATCTCCGGGAGCTGTTTTTT. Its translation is CASSRGTSDLRELFF.